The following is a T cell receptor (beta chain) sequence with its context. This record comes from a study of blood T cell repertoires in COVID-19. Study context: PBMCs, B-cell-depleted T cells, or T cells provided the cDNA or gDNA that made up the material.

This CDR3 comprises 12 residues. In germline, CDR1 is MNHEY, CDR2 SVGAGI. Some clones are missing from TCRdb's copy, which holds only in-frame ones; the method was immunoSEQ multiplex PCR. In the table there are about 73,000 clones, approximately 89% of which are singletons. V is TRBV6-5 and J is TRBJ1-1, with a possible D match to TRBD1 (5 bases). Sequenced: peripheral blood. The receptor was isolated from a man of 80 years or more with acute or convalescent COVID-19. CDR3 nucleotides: TGTGCAGCCACGCGGGGGGACACTGAAGCTTTCTTT. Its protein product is CAATRGDTEAFF.